This TCR beta chain was sequenced during a study of blood T cell repertoires in COVID-19. Sequencing used immunoSEQ multiplex PCR; TCRdb keeps in-frame clones, though not all of them. The sample lists about 350,000 clones; about nine tenths were seen once. Looked up from germline, CDR1 is SNHLY and CDR2 is FYNNEI. This CDR3 has 12 amino acids. V lost 4 bases to trimming and J lost 11 bases; unmatched junction nucleotides: 6. The chain uses TRBV2 and TRBJ1-1, with 8 positions matching TRBD1. The clonotype comes from a woman in her sixties or seventies with COVID-19, enrolled during active disease. The source material was peripheral blood. CDR3 nucleotide sequence: TGTGCCAGCAGTGCAAGGACAGGGATGGCTTTCTTT. This sequence encodes CASSARTGMAFF.